A single sample gave rise to the 8 T cell receptor beta chains below, sequenced in a study of molecular identifiers for immune sequencing clone quantification. TCRdb reanalysed the PCR reads using MiXCR and keeps one entry per CDR3 protein. The table lists under 600,000 distinct CDR3 sequences, around 23% of them singletons. The source material was naive CD8+ T cells from blood, with Jurkat cell RNA spiked in. Subset of the sample: FACS-sorted CD8+CD4-CCR7+CD45RA+ naive T cells. The receptor source for this set is a human donor in good health. Some libraries in this study had Jurkat cell RNA spiked in.

Points on this clonotype: One junction end disagrees with the germline gene, perhaps due to a read error. The rearrangement uses TRBV4-3 and TRBJ2-7, with 9 positions matching TRBD2. The CDR3 has 16 residues. From germline, CDR1 is LGHNA and CDR2 YSLEER. The CDR3 region is CTSSQVGGLAHYEQCF. The DNA for the CDR3 is TGCACCAGCAGCCAAGTAGGGGGACTAGCTCACTACGAGCAGTGCTTC.

The chain carries TRBV29-1 and TRBJ2-3; D is perhaps TRBD2 (6 bases). The CDR3 is made up of 18 amino acids. Germline-derived CDR1 and CDR2 are SQVTM and ANQGSEA. V was shortened by 2 bases and J by 2 bases, with 23 bases between the two germline ends. This chain's CDR3 is CSVENWAGTAPVTDTQYF. The DNA of the CDR3 is TGCAGCGTTGAAAATTGGGCGGGAACCGCTCCGGTCACAGATACGCAGTATTTT.

The genes are TRBV9 and TRBJ2-2; D gene uncertain. The CDR3 spans 16 residues. Germline CDR1 SGDLS, CDR2 YYNGEE. V lost 5 bases and J lost 4, with 18 bases in between. CDR3 sequence (DNA): TGTGCCAGCAGACCCCAATCGGACCCATCCACCGGGGAGCTGTTTTTT. Translated: CASRPQSDPSTGELFF. The variable domain in full, completed from reference TRBV9 and TRBJ2-2, reads DSGVTQTPKHLITATGQRVTLRCSPRSGDLSVYWYQQSLDQGLQFLIQYYNGEERAKGNILERFSAQQFPDLHSELNLSSLELGDSALYFCASRPQSDPSTGELFFGEGSRLTVL.

J is TRBJ1-3 and V is TRBV28; 7 nucleotides match TRBD1. After removal of 8 bases from V and 2 bases from J, the junction contained 9 bases not matched to a gene. This CDR3 is built from 15 residues. Per the germline V gene, CDR1 is MDHEN and CDR2 is SYDVKM. The CDR3 coding sequence is TGTGCCAGCGGATACAGGGGAGGACCTGGAAACACCATATATTTT. Translating gives CASGYRGGPGNTIYF.

The sample holds many counts of this clonotype. The chain employs TRBV6-2 or TRBV6-3 and TRBJ1-5; TRBD1 is a possible D gene (5 bases). The CDR3 is made up of 11 amino acids. Trimming pared 3 bases from V and 11 bases from J, leaving 8 bases between. Germline V CDR1 and CDR2: MNHEY, SVGEGT. This CDR3 reads CASSYPGAQHF. As DNA, the CDR3 is TGTGCCAGCAGTTATCCGGGGGCCCAGCATTTT.

About this clonotype itself: At one end, the junction sequence differs from germline, possibly due to a read error. CDR3 loop: CARRLTGGSYAQYF. Here the CDR3 DNA reads TGTGCCCGCCGCTTAACGGGAGGATCCTACGCGCAGTACTTC. The V call is TRBV7-2, the J call TRBJ2-7; 7 bases agree with TRBD2. This CDR3 comprises 14 residues. Germline V lookup: CDR1 SGHTA, CDR2 FQGNSA.

Concerning this clonotype: This may come from a read error, since a much larger clone is one base off. This chain uses TRBV12-3 or TRBV12-4 with TRBJ2-7; D is ambiguous. The CDR3 is 13 amino acids. Trimming took off 0 bases at V and 5 bases at J, with 8 bases between the two ends. The CDR3, as DNA: TGTGCCAGCAGTTTAGCAGGGTACGACGAGCAGTACTTC. This encodes CASSLAGYDEQYF.

The V call is TRBV4-2, the J call TRBJ1-2; 9 positions agree with TRBD1. Germline assignment: CDR1 LGHNA and CDR2 YNFKEQ. This CDR3 is 20 amino acids long. V was pared by 2 bases and J by 5 bases, with 21 bases of the junction left unmatched. CDR3: CASSQQKGGTRRTGEYGYTF. The CDR3 region has the DNA TGTGCCAGCAGCCAACAAAAGGGGGGTACGAGGAGGACAGGGGAGTATGGCTACACCTTC.